This TCR beta chain is from a study of tumor-infiltrating lymphocytes in oesophageal squamous cell carcinoma. The length of the CDR3 is 15 residues. Germline loops: CDR1 MNHNS, CDR2 SASEGT. A single record per CDR3 protein comes from TCRdb applying MiXCR to the PCR reads. The sample records approximately 13,000 distinct CDR3 sequences, roughly half being singletons. This TCR came from a male donor with esophageal squamous cell carcinoma. Material for sequencing was esophageal tumor tissue. V and J are TRBV6-1 and TRBJ2-7; 9 positions agree with TRBD1. Gene TRBJ2-5 matches the end of the DNA better, so the J call may be wrong. CDR3 sequence reads: CASSRDRDFQETQYF. The DNA for the CDR3 is TGTGCCAGCAGTCGGGACAGGGATTTCCAAGAGACCCAGTACTTC.